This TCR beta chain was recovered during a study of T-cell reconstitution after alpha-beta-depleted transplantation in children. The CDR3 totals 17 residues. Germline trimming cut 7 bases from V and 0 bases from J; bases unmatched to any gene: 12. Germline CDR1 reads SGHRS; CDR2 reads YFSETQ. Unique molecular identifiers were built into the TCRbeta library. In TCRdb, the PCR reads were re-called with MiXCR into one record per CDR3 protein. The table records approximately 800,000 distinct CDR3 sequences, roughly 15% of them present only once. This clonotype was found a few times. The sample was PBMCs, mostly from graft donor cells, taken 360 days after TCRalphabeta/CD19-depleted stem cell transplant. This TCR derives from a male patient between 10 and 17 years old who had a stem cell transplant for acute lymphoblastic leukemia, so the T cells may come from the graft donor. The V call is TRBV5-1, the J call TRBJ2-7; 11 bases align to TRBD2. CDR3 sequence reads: CASSPISSGGSSYEQYF. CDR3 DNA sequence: TGCGCCAGCTCTCCAATTTCTAGCGGGGGGAGCTCCTACGAGCAGTACTTC.